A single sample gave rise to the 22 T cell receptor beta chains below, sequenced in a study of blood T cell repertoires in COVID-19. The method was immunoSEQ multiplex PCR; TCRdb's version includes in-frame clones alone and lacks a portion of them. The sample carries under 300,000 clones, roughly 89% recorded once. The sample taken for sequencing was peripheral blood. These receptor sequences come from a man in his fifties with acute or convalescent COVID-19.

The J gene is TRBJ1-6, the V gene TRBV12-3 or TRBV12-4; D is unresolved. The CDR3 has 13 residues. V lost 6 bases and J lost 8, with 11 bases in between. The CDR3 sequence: CASRTRGDSPLHF. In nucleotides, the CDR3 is TGTGCCAGCAGAACCCGCGGCGATTCACCCCTCCACTTT.

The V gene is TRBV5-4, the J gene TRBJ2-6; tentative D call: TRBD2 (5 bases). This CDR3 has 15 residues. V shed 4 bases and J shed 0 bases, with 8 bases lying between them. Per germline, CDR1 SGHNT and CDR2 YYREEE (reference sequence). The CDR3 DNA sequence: TGTGCCAGCAGCCGAGAGGGCTCTGGGGCCAACGTCCTGACTTTC. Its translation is CASSREGSGANVLTF.

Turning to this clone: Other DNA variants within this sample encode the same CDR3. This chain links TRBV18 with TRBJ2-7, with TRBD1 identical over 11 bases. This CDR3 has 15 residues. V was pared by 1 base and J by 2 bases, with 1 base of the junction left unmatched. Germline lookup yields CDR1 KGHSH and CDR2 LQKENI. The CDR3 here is CASSPRTGGPYEQYF. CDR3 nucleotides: TGTGCCAGCTCACCACGGACAGGGGGCCCCTACGAGCAGTACTTC. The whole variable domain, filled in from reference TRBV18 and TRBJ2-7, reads NAGVMQNPRHLVRRRGQEARLRCSPMKGHSHVYWYRQLPEEGLKFMVYLQKENIIDESGMPKERFSAEFPKEGPSILRIQQVVRGDSAAYFCASSPRTGGPYEQYFGPGTRLTVT.

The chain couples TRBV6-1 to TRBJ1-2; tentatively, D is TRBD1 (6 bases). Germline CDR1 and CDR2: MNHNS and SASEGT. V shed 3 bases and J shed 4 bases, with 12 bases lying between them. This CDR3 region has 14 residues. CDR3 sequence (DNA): TGTGCCAGCAGTGATGGGGGCGGGGGCTATGGCTACACCTTC. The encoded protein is CASSDGGGGYGYTF.

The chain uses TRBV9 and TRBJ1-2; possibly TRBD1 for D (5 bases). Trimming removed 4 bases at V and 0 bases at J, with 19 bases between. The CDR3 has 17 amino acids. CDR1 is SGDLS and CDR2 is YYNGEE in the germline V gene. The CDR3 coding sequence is TGTGCCAGCAGCTCGTCCCCAGGGATACGAGCTAACTATGGCTACACCTTC. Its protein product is CASSSSPGIRANYGYTF.

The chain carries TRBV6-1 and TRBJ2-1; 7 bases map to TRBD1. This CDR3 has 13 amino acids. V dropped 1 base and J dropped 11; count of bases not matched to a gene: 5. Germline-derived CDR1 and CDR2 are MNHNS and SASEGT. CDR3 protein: CASSEGGQNKQFF. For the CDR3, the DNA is TGTGCCAGCAGTGAAGGGGGACAGAATAAGCAGTTCTTC.

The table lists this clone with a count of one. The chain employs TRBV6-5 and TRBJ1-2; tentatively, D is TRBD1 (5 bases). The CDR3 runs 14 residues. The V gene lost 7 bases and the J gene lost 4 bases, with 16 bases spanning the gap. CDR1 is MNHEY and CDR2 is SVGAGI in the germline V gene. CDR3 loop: CASTLLQGPYGYTF. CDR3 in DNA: TGTGCCAGCACCTTACTGCAGGGCCCCTATGGCTACACCTTC.

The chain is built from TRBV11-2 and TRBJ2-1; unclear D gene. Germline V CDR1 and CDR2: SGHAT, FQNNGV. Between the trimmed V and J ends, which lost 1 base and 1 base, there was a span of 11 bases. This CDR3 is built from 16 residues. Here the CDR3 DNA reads TGTGCCAGCAGCTTAGTGTTAAAACAATCCTACAATGAGCAGTTCTTC. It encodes CASSLVLKQSYNEQFF.

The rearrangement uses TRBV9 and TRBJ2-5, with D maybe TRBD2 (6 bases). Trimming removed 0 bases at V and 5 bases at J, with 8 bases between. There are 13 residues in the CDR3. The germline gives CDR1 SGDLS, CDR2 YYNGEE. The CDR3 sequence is CASSVDSGETQYF. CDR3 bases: TGTGCCAGCAGCGTAGATAGCGGTGAGACCCAGTACTTC.

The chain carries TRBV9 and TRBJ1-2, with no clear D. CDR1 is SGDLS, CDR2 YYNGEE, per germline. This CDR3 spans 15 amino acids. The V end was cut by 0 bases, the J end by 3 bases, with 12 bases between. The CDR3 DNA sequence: TGTGCCAGCAGCGTAGGTGCGGGCGTCGACTATGGCTACACCTTC. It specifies CASSVGAGVDYGYTF.

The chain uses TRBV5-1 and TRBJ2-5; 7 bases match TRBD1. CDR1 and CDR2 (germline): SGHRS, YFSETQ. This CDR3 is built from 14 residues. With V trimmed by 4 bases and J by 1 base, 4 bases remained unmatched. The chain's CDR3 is CASSQGQAQETQYF. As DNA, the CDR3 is TGCGCCAGCAGCCAAGGACAGGCCCAAGAGACCCAGTACTTC.

Here the CDR3 DNA reads TGTGCCAGCAGCCATCAGAGAGGGACAGGGAACACTGAAGCTTTCTTT. This encodes CASSHQRGTGNTEAFF. The V gene is TRBV3-1 (or the pseudogene TRBV3-2), the J gene TRBJ1-1; 8 bases align to TRBD1. The J segment lost 1 base and the V segment lost 3 bases, leaving 7 bases of the junction unmatched. Germline V gene lookup returns CDR1 LGHDT and CDR2 YNNKEL (reference sequence). The CDR3 spans 16 residues.

The CDR3 DNA sequence: TGTGCCAGCAGTCCCTACAGGGACCTTTCGGATAATTCACCCCTCCACTTT. This gives the protein CASSPYRDLSDNSPLHF. This sequence joins TRBV27 and TRBJ1-6; D perhaps matches TRBD1 (6 bases). The CDR3 spans 17 residues. V gave up 5 bases and J gave up 5 bases, with 19 bases separating them. Germline lookup yields CDR1 MNHEY and CDR2 SMNVEV (reference sequence).

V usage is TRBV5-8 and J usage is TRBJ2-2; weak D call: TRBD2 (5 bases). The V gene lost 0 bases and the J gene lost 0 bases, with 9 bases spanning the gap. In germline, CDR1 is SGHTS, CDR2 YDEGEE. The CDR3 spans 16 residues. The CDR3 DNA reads TGTGCCAGCAGCTTGGATGAGGGTTCGAACACCGGGGAGCTGTTTTTT. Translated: CASSLDEGSNTGELFF.

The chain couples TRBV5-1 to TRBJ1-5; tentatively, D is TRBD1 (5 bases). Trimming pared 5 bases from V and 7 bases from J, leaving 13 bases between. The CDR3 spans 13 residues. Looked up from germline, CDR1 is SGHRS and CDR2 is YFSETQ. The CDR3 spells CASSSRAGQPQHF. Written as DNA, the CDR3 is TGCGCCAGCAGTAGCAGGGCTGGCCAGCCCCAGCATTTT.

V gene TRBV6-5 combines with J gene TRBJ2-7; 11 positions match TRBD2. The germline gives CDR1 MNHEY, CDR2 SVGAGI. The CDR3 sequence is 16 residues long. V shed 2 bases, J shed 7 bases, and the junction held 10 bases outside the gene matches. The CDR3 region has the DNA TGTGCCAGCAGTTACGGCAGACTAGCGGGGCTCGGGGAGCAGTACTTC. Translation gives CASSYGRLAGLGEQYF.

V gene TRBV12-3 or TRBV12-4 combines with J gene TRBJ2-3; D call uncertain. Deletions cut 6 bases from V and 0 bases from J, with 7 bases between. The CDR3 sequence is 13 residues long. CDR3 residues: CASSPYSTDTQYF. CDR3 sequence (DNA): TGTGCCAGCAGCCCCTACAGCACAGATACGCAGTATTTT.

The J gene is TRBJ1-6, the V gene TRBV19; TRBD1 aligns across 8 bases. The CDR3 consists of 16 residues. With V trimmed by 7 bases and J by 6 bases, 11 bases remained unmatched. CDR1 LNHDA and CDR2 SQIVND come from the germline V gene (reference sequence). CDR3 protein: CASTETGVLPNSPLHF. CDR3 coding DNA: TGTGCCAGTACCGAGACAGGGGTCCTACCTAATTCACCCCTCCACTTT.

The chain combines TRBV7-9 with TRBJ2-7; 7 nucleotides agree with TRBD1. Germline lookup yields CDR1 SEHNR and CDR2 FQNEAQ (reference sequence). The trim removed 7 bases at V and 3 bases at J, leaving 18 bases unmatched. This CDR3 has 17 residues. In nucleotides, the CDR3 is TGTGCCAGCACTTCCCTCACCCAACAGGGACAGAACTACGAGCAGTACTTC. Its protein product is CASTSLTQQGQNYEQYF. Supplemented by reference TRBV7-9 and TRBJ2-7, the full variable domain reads DTGVSQNPRHKITKRGQNVTFRCDPISEHNRLYWYRQTLGQGPEFLTYFQNEAQLEKSRLLSDRFSAERPKGSFSTLEIQRTEQGDSAMYLCASTSLTQQGQNYEQYFGPGTRLTVT.

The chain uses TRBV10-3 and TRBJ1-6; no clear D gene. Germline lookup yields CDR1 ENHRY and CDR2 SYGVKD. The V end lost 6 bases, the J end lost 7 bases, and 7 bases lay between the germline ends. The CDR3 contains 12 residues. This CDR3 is CAISPRNSPLHF. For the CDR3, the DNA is TGTGCCATCAGCCCCCGGAATTCACCCCTCCACTTT.

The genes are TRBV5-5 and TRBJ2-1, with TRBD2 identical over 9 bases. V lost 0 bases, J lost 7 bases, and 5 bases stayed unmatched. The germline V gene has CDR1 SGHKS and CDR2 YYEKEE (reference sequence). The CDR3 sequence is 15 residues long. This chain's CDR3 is CASSLASGGMNEQFF. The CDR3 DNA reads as TGTGCCAGCAGCTTGGCAAGCGGGGGGATGAATGAGCAGTTCTTC.

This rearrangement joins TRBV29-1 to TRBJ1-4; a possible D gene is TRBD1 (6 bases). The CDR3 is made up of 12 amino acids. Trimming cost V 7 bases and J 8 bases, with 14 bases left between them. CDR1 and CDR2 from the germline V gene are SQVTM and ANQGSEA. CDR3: CSGLDTGEKLFF. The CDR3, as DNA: TGCAGCGGCCTAGACACAGGGGAAAAACTGTTTTTT.